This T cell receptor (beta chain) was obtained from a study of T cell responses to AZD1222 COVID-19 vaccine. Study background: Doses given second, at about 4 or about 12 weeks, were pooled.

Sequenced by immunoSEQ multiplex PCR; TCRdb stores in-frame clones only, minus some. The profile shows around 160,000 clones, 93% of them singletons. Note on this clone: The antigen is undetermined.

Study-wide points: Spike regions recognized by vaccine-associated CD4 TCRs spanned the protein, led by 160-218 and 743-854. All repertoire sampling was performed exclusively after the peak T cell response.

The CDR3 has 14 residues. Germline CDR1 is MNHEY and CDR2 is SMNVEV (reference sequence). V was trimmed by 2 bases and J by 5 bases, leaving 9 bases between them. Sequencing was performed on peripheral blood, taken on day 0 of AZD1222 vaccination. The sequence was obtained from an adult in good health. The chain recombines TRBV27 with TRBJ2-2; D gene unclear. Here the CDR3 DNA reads TGTGCCAGCAGTTTAATACAACCGACCGGGGAGCTGTTTTTT. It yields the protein CASSLIQPTGELFF.